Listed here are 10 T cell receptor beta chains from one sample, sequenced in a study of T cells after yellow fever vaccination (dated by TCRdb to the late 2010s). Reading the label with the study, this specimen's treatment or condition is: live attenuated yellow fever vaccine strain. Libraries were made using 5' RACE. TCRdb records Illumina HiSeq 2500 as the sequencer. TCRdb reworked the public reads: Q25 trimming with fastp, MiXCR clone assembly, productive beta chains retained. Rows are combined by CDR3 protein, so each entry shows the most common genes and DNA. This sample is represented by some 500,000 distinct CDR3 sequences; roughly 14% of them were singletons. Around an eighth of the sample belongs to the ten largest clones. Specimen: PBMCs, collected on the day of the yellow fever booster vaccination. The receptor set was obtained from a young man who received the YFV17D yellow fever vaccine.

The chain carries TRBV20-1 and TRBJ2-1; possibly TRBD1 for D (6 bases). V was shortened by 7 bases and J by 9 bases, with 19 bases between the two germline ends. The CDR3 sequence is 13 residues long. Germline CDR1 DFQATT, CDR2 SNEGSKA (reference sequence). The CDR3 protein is CSVNPTGKGEQFF. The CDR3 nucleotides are TGCAGTGTCAACCCGACAGGAAAGGGTGAGCAGTTCTTC.

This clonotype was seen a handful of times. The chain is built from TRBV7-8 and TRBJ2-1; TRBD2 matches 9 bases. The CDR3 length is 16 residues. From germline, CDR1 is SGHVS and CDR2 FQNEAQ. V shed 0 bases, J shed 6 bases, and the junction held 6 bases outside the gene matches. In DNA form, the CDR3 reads TGTGCCAGCAGCTTAGCCGCCCGGACTAGCGTCAATGAGCAGTTCTTC. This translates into CASSLAARTSVNEQFF.

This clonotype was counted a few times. The CDR3 loop is CASSVELGDFTDTQYF. CDR3 bases: TGTGCCAGCAGCGTAGAGCTTGGAGACTTCACAGATACGCAGTATTTT. The chain links TRBV9 to TRBJ2-3; no firm D call. The CDR3 has 16 amino acids. In germline, CDR1 is SGDLS, CDR2 YYNGEE. V shed 0 bases and J shed 2 bases, with 13 bases lying between them.

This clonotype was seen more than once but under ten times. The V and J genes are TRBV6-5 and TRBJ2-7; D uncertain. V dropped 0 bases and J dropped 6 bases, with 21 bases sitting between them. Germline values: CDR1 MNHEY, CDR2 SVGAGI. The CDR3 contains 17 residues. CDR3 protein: CASSYSYSTGGRVEQYF. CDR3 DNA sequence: TGTGCCAGCAGTTACTCGTACAGTACTGGCGGTAGAGTCGAGCAGTACTTC.

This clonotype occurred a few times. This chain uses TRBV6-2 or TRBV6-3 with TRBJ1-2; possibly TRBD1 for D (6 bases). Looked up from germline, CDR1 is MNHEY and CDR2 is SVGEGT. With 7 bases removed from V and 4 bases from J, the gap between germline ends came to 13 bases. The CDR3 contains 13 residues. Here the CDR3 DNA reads TGTGCCAGCACCCCGGACAGAGCCTATGGCTACACCTTC. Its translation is CASTPDRAYGYTF.

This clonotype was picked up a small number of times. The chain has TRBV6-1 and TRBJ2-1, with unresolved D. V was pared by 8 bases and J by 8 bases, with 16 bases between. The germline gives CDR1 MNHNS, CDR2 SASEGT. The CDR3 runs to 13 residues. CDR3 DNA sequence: TGTGCCAGCGGTCGACTCCTTGCTGATGAGCAGTTCTTC. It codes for CASGRLLADEQFF.

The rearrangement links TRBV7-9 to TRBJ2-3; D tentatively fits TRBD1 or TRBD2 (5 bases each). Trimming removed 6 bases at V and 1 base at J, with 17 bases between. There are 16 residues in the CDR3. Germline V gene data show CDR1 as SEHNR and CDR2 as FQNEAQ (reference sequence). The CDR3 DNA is TGTGCCAGCAGTCTAGCCGGGTGGGACCGCACAGATACGCAGTATTTT. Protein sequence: CASSLAGWDRTDTQYF.

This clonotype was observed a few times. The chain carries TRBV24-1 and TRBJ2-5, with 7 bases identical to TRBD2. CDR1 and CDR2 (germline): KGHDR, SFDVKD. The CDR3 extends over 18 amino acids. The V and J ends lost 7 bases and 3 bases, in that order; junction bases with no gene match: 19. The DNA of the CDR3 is TGTGCCACCAGCGGTAAAAAGGTGGGACTACAGACCGAAGAGACCCAGTACTTC. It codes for CATSGKKVGLQTEETQYF.

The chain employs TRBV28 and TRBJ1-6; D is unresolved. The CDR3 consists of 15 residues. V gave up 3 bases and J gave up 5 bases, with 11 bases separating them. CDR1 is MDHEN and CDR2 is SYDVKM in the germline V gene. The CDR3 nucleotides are TGTGCCAGCAGTTTTAGGTTGGGCGATAATTCACCCCTCCACTTT. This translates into CASSFRLGDNSPLHF.

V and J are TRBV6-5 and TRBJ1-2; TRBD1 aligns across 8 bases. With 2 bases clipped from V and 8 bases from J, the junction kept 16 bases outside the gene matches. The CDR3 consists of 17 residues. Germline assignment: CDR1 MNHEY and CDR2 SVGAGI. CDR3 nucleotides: TGTGCCAGCAGTTACGACCAAGGGGCAGGGGGCGGTGAGGGCTACACCTTC. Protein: CASSYDQGAGGGEGYTF.